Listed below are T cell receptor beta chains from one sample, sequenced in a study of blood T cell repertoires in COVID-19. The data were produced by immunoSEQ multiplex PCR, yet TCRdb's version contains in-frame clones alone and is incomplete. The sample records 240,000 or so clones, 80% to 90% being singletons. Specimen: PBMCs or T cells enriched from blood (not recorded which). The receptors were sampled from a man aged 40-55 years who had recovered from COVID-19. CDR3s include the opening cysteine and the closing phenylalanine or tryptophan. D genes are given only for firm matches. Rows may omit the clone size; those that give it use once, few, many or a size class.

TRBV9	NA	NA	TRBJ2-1	TGTGCCAGCAGCGTGGCCAGGGTTTTAGTGAATGAGCAGTTCTTC	CASSVARVLVNEQFF
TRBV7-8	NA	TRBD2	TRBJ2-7	TGTGCCAGCAGCCTCGCCCGAGCGGGAGGGCCACGCGAGCAGTACTTC	CASSLARAGGPREQYF
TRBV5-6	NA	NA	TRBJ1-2	TGTGCCAGCAGCCCCAGGGAGGCAGTCTATGGCTACACCTTC	CASSPREAVYGYTF
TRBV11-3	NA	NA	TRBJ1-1	TGTGCCAGCAGCACTAGAACAGGGAAGAACACTGAAGCTTTCTTT	CASSTRTGKNTEAFF
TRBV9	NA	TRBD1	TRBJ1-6	TGTGCCAGCAGCGGACCCGGGACAGGGAATTCACCCCTCCACTTT	CASSGPGTGNSPLHF
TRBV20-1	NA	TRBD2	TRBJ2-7	TGCAGTGCTAGTGACTCGCTAGCGGGGAACTACGAGCAGTACTTC	CSASDSLAGNYEQYF
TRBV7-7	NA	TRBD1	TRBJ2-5	TGTGCCAGCAGCCGAGACAGGGTCACGGGAGAGACCCAGTACTTC	CASSRDRVTGETQYF
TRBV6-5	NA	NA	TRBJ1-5	TGTGCCAGCAGTTCCGGACAAATCAATCAGCCCCAGCATTTT	CASSSGQINQPQHF
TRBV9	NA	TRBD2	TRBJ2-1	TGTGCCAGCAGCGGCGGACTAGCGGGAGGACTCGGGAACAATGAGCAGTTCTTC	CASSGGLAGGLGNNEQFF
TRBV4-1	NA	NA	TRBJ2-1	TGCGCCAGCAGCCAAAGACCTTGGGACTCACCTCAATACAATGAGCAGTTCTTC	CASSQRPWDSPQYNEQFF
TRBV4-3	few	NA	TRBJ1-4	TGCGCCAGCAGCCAAGATCATGAGGTAGAAAAACTGTTTTTT	CASSQDHEVEKLFF
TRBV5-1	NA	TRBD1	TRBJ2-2	TGCGCCAGCAGCTTATCCGGGACAGGGGTTGCCGGGGAGCTGTTTTTT	CASSLSGTGVAGELFF
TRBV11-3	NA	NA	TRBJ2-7	TGTGCCAGCAGGAGCAACCGCGAGCAGTACTTC	CASRSNREQYF
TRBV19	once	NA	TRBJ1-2	TGTGCCACGAACCCTGCCCGGGGATCGTCTGGGGGCTACACCTTC	CATNPARGSSGGYTF
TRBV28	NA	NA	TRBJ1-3	TGTGCCAGCACTCAAGGGGTCTCTGGAAACACCATATATTTT	CASTQGVSGNTIYF